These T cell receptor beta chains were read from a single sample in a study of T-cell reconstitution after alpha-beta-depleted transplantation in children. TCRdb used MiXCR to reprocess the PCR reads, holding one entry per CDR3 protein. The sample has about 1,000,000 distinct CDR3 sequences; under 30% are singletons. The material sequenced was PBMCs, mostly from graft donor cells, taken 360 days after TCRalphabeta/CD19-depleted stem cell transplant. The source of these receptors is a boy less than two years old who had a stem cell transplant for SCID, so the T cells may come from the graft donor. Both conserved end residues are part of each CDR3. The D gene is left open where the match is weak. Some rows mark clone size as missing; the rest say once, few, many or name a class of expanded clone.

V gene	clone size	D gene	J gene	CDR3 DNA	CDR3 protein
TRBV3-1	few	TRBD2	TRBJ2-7	TGTGCCAGCAGCGGGGCGGGACTAGCGGGGGACTACGAGCAGTACTTC	CASSGAGLAGDYEQYF
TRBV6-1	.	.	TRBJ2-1	TGTGCCAGCAGCCGGTCTCGGGAAAGTACCTACAATGAGCAGTTCTTC	CASSRSRESTYNEQFF
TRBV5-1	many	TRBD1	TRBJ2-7	TGCGCCAGCAGCCCCGGGACAGTTATCTACGAGCAGTACTTC	CASSPGTVIYEQYF
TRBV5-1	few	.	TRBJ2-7	TGCGCCAGCAGCTTCCCAGACAGTTCCTACGAGCAGTACTTC	CASSFPDSSYEQYF
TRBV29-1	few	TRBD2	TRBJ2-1	TGCAGCGTTGGGTTGCGGGGGGTTTTCGATGAGCAGTTCTTC	CSVGLRGVFDEQFF
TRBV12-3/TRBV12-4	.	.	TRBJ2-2	TGTGCCAGCAGTTTACGGTTTCTGGGGCAGTCGATCACCGGGGAGCTGTTTTTT	CASSLRFLGQSITGELFF
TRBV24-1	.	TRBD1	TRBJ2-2	TGTGCCACCAGTGATTCTGGACAGGGGGTCGTCACCGGGGAGCTGTTTTTT	CATSDSGQGVVTGELFF
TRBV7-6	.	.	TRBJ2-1	TGTGCCAGCAGCTCCGTAGTTAATAGCAATGAGCAGTTCTTC	CASSSVVNSNEQFF
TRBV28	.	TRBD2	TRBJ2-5	TGTGCCAGCAGCCCCGGACTAGCGGGGATGAGGGAGACCCAGTCCTTC	CASSPGLAGMRETQSF
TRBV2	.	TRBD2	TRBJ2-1	TGTGCCCGACATCAAGCGGGGGCTAACTACAATGAGCAGTTCTTC	CARHQAGANYNEQFF
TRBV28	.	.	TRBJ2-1	TGTGCCAGCATTCTACGGAATGAGCAGTTCTTC	CASILRNEQFF
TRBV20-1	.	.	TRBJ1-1	TGCAGTGCTAGAGATCCCGACCGGGGGGGGGCGAACACTGAAGCTTTCTTT	CSARDPDRGGANTEAFF
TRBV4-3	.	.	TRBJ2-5	TGCGCCAGCAGCCAAGATTGGGCAGGGAATAGGGAGACCCAGTACTTC	CASSQDWAGNRETQYF
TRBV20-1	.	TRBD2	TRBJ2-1	TGCAGTGCTAGAGTTTTAACTAGCGGGGGGGAGTACAATGAGCAGTTCTTC	CSARVLTSGGEYNEQFF
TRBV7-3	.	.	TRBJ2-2	TGTGCCAGCAGCTTAACTCCGGCAGGAGGAGGCACCGGGGAGCTGTTTTTT	CASSLTPAGGGTGELFF
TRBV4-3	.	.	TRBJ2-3	TGCGCCAGCAGCCAAGATCGGCGCAGCAAAATACCAGATACGCAGTATTTT	CASSQDRRSKIPDTQYF
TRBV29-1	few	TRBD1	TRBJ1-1	TGCAGCGTTCGACAGGGGCTGAACACTGAAGCTTTCTTT	CSVRQGLNTEAFF
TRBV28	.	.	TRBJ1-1	TGTGCCAGCAGATTACCCGGACGGCTGAACACTGAAGCTTTCTTT	CASRLPGRLNTEAFF
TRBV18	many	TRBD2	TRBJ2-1	TGTGCCAGCAGCCGATCCGGGGGGAATGAGCAGTTCTTC	CASSRSGGNEQFF
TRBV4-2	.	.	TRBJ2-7	TGTGCCAGCAGCCCCCAAAGACAGAGGGCCTACGAGCAGTACTTC	CASSPQRQRAYEQYF
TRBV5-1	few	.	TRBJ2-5	TGCGCCAGCAGGGAGGGCCAAGAGACCCAGTACTTC	CASREGQETQYF
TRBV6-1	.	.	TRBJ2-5	TGTGCCAGCAGTGGGGCTGACTCCCCGGTCGGGACCCAGTACTTC	CASSGADSPVGTQYF
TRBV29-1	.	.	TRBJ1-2	TGCAGCGTTGAAAGGGCAGGGAACTATGGCTACACCTTC	CSVERAGNYGYTF
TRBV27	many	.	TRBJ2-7	TGTGCCAGCAGTTCCCAGAGCTACAGCTCCTACGAGCAGTACTTC	CASSSQSYSSYEQYF
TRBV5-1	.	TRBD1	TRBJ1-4	TGCGCCAGCAGGACAGGGGCAGAGGAAAAACTGTTTTTT	CASRTGAEEKLFF
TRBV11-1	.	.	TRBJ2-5	TGTGCCAGCAGCAGGGGGGAGAGACTCCAAGAGACCCAGTACTTC	CASSRGERLQETQYF
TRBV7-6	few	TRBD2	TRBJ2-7	TGTGCCAGCAGCCTCGGGGGGGCCTGGGAGCAGTACTTC	CASSLGGAWEQYF
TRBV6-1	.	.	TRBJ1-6	TGTGCCAGCAGTAATCAGCGATCCGGCTCACCCCTCCACTTT	CASSNQRSGSPLHF
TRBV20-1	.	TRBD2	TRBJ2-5	TGCAGTGCTAGGGAAGGACTAGCGGGAATACAAGAGACCCAGTACTTC	CSAREGLAGIQETQYF
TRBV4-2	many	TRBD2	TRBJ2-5	TGTGCCAGCAGCCAGTTACTGGGCGGGAGTGGGCAAGAGACCCAGTACTTC	CASSQLLGGSGQETQYF
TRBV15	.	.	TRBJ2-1	TGTGCCACCAGCAGAGGAGGGGATAGCTCCTACAATGAGCAGTTCTTC	CATSRGGDSSYNEQFF
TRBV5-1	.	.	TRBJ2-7	TGCGCCAGCAGCCCAGGTTGGGTCTTAGGATGGTACGAGCAGTACTTC	CASSPGWVLGWYEQYF
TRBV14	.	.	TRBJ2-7	TGTGCCAGCAGCCGGTGGGGCGACTCCTACGAGCAGTACTTC	CASSRWGDSYEQYF
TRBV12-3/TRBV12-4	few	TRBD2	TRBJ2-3	TGTGCCAGCAACCTAGCGGGGGCGGGCGCAGATACGCAGTATTTT	CASNLAGAGADTQYF
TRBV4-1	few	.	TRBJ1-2	TGCGCCAGCAGCCAAGGGGGACCCATTCTAGCGTACTATGGCTACACCTTC	CASSQGGPILAYYGYTF
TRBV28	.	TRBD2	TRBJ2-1	TGTGCCACCAGACCCCCCGTAGCGGGGGGTGATGAGCAGTTCTTC	CATRPPVAGGDEQFF
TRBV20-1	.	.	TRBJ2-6	TGCAGTGCTAGAGATACGGCCACTGGGGCCAACGTCCTGACTTTC	CSARDTATGANVLTF
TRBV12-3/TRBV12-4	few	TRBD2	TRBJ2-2	TGTGCCAGCAGTTTGGCGGGGGGGCCTAGGGAGCTGTTTTTT	CASSLAGGPRELFF
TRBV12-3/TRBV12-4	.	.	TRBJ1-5	TGTGCCAGCAGTTTCGAACCGGGGAAGGGAAGACAGCCCCAGCATTTT	CASSFEPGKGRQPQHF
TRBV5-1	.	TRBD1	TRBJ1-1	TGCGCCAGCAGCTTGGGCCCAAAGACAGGGGACTTGAACACTGAAGCTTTCTTT	CASSLGPKTGDLNTEAFF
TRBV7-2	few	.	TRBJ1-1	TGTGCCAGCAGCCCCAGCAGGGTGGCCACTGAAGCTTTCTTT	CASSPSRVATEAFF
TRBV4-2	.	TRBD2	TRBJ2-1	TGTGCCAGCAGCCCGAGGACGACTAGCGGGGGATTATTTTCCCGAAGCTCCTACAATGAGCAGTTCTTC	CASSPRTTSGGLFSRSSYNEQFF
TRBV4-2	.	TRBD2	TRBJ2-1	TGTGCCAGCAGCCAAGAGGAACTAGCGGGGGCTAATGAGCAGTTCTTC	CASSQEELAGANEQFF
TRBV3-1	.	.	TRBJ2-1	TGTGCCAGCAGCCAAGCGGGAGGGGGCGATGAGCAGTTCTTC	CASSQAGGGDEQFF
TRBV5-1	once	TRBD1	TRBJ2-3	TGCGCCAGCCTACTTGGACAGGGCGTGGTAGATACGCAGTATTTT	CASLLGQGVVDTQYF
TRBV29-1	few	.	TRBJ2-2	TGCAGCGTTGAAGATCGTGGGGCCGGGGAGCTGTTTTTT	CSVEDRGAGELFF
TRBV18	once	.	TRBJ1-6	TGTGCCAGCTCACCAGGCTCGTGGACAGATAATTCACCCCTCCACTTT	CASSPGSWTDNSPLHF
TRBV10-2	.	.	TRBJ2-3	TGCGCCAGCAGCCCCGCAGGGGTGCCGTCAGATACGCAGTATTTT	CASSPAGVPSDTQYF
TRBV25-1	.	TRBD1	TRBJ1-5	TGTGCCAGCGGGGGGACAGGGAATCAGCCCCAGCATTTT	CASGGTGNQPQHF
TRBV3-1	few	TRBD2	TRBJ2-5	TGTGCCAGCAGCCAAGGGACTAGCGGGCCCCGGGAGACCCAGTACTTC	CASSQGTSGPRETQYF
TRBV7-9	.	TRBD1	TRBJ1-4	TGTGCCAGCAGCTTAGCGGGGACAGGGAGTCGAGAAAAACTGTTTTTT	CASSLAGTGSREKLFF
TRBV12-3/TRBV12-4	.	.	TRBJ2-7	TGTGCCAGCAGTACCGGGACACGGGCGGGCGAGCAGTACTTC	CASSTGTRAGEQYF
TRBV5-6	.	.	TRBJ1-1	TGTGCCAGCAGCTTGGCCGGGCGTACGACAGCTGAAGCTTTCTTT	CASSLAGRTTAEAFF
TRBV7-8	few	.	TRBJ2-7	TGTGCCAGCAATAGCCGGGGGAGCACCTACGAGCAGTACTTC	CASNSRGSTYEQYF
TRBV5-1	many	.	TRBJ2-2	TGCGCCAGCAGCTTGTATCCCGGGGAGCTGTTTTTT	CASSLYPGELFF
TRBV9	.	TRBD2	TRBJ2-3	TGTGCCAGCGGGAGGGATCTCGCAGATACGCAGTATTTT	CASGRDLADTQYF